This is a list of T cell receptor beta chains from one sample in a study of blood T cell repertoires in COVID-19. Clones were read by immunoSEQ multiplex PCR, and TCRdb kept only the in-frame ones, dropping some. The table shows approximately 460,000 clones, with 75% to 90% occurring only once. The specimen sequenced was peripheral blood. Every receptor here comes from a man in his late teens or twenties with COVID-19, enrolled during active disease. CDR3s include the opening cysteine and the closing phenylalanine or tryptophan. The D gene is left open where the match is weak. Some rows mark clone size as missing; the rest say once, few, many or name a class of expanded clone.

d_gene: -
j_gene: TRBJ1-1
v_gene: TRBV6-5
abundance: -
CDR3aa: CASTLSMNTEAFF
CDR3nt: TGTGCCAGCACACTATCTATGAACACTGAAGCTTTCTTT

d_gene: -
j_gene: TRBJ2-3
v_gene: TRBV19
abundance: -
CDR3aa: CASSKTPRLADTQYF
CDR3nt: TGTGCCAGTAGTAAGACGCCGAGGTTGGCAGATACGCAGTATTTT

d_gene: -
j_gene: TRBJ2-5
v_gene: TRBV7-7
abundance: -
CDR3aa: CASSPLTGNGTQYF
CDR3nt: TGTGCCAGCAGCCCGCTCACAGGCAACGGGACCCAGTACTTC

d_gene: TRBD2
j_gene: TRBJ2-3
v_gene: TRBV7-9
abundance: -
CDR3aa: CASSGLAGWSSTDTQYF
CDR3nt: TGTGCCAGCAGCGGACTAGCGGGATGGTCTAGCACAGATACGCAGTATTTT

d_gene: TRBD1
j_gene: TRBJ1-5
v_gene: TRBV5-8
abundance: -
CDR3aa: CASSLVEEDRSRGAQHF
CDR3nt: TGTGCCAGCAGCTTGGTTGAGGAAGACAGGTCCAGGGGGGCCCAGCATTTT

d_gene: -
j_gene: TRBJ2-1
v_gene: TRBV7-9
abundance: -
CDR3aa: CATDTGLFF
CDR3nt: TGTGCCACCGATACAGGTCTGTTCTTC

d_gene: TRBD1
j_gene: TRBJ1-2
v_gene: TRBV28
abundance: -
CDR3aa: CASSLLTGGNLYGYTF
CDR3nt: TGTGCCAGCAGTTTACTGACAGGGGGCAATCTCTATGGCTACACCTTC

d_gene: TRBD1
j_gene: TRBJ2-7
v_gene: TRBV4-1
abundance: -
CDR3aa: CASSQEKTGGRYEQYF
CDR3nt: TGCGCCAGCAGCCAAGAGAAGACAGGGGGAAGGTACGAGCAGTACTTC

d_gene: -
j_gene: TRBJ1-4
v_gene: TRBV12-3/TRBV12-4
abundance: once
CDR3aa: CASSFRRVEKLFF
CDR3nt: TGTGCCAGCAGTTTTAGGAGGGTAGAAAAACTGTTTTTT

d_gene: -
j_gene: TRBJ1-4
v_gene: TRBV29-1
abundance: few
CDR3aa: CSVQRGAGEKLFF
CDR3nt: TGCAGCGTTCAGAGAGGGGCGGGGGAAAAACTGTTTTTT

d_gene: -
j_gene: TRBJ2-7
v_gene: TRBV7-9
abundance: -
CDR3aa: CASSSPYHRESYEQYF
CDR3nt: TGTGCCAGCAGCTCTCCCTATCACCGGGAATCCTACGAGCAGTACTTC

d_gene: TRBD2
j_gene: TRBJ2-2
v_gene: TRBV10-1
abundance: -
CDR3aa: CASSSGGGATLDTGELFF
CDR3nt: TGCGCCAGCAGCTCCGGGGGGGGTGCCACTTTGGACACCGGGGAGCTGTTTTTT

d_gene: -
j_gene: TRBJ1-5
v_gene: TRBV5-6
abundance: once
CDR3aa: CASSLARGEPQHF
CDR3nt: TGTGCCAGCAGCTTGGCCAGGGGAGAGCCCCAGCATTTT

d_gene: -
j_gene: TRBJ2-4
v_gene: TRBV29-1
abundance: once
CDR3aa: CSVTGVLAKNIQYF
CDR3nt: TGCAGCGTGACAGGAGTCCTAGCCAAAAACATTCAGTACTTC

d_gene: TRBD1
j_gene: TRBJ2-4
v_gene: TRBV24-1
abundance: -
CDR3aa: CATSDPYRGRRDLNIQYF
CDR3nt: TGTGCCACCAGTGATCCCTACAGGGGGAGGAGGGACTTAAACATTCAGTACTTC

d_gene: TRBD2
j_gene: TRBJ2-3
v_gene: TRBV15
abundance: -
CDR3aa: CATSRDLSGRSNTQYF
CDR3nt: TGTGCCACCAGCAGAGATCTAAGCGGGAGGTCAAATACGCAGTATTTT

d_gene: TRBD2
j_gene: TRBJ2-1
v_gene: TRBV10-3
abundance: few
CDR3aa: CAISATSGGYNEQFF
CDR3nt: TGTGCCATCAGTGCGACTAGCGGGGGATACAATGAGCAGTTCTTC

d_gene: -
j_gene: TRBJ1-2
v_gene: TRBV18
abundance: once
CDR3aa: CASSQQENYGYTF
CDR3nt: TGTGCCAGCTCCCAACAGGAGAACTATGGCTACACCTTC

d_gene: TRBD1
j_gene: TRBJ2-2
v_gene: TRBV4-1
abundance: -
CDR3aa: CASRILGQGGTGELFF
CDR3nt: TGCGCCAGCAGGATTTTAGGACAGGGGGGTACCGGGGAGCTGTTTTTT

d_gene: -
j_gene: TRBJ2-1
v_gene: TRBV10-3
abundance: -
CDR3aa: CAISPEREQFF
CDR3nt: TGTGCCATCAGTCCTGAGCGGGAGCAGTTCTTC

d_gene: -
j_gene: TRBJ2-5
v_gene: TRBV2
abundance: -
CDR3aa: CASSHRAETQYF
CDR3nt: TGTGCCAGCAGTCACAGGGCGGAGACCCAGTACTTC

d_gene: -
j_gene: TRBJ1-1
v_gene: TRBV5-1
abundance: -
CDR3aa: CASSITGSGNTEAFF
CDR3nt: TGCGCCAGCAGCATAACAGGGTCGGGGAACACTGAAGCTTTCTTT

d_gene: TRBD1
j_gene: TRBJ2-5
v_gene: TRBV7-9
abundance: -
CDR3aa: CASSGDSQETQYF
CDR3nt: TGTGCCAGCAGCGGGGACAGCCAAGAGACCCAGTACTTC

d_gene: -
j_gene: TRBJ2-3
v_gene: TRBV4-1
abundance: -
CDR3aa: CASSQVFTSTDTQYF
CDR3nt: TGCGCCAGCAGCCAAGTTTTCACTAGCACAGATACGCAGTATTTT

d_gene: -
j_gene: TRBJ2-7
v_gene: TRBV6-1
abundance: -
CDR3aa: CASSEFDSPYEQYF
CDR3nt: TGTGCCAGCAGTGAATTTGACAGTCCCTACGAGCAGTACTTC

d_gene: -
j_gene: TRBJ1-2
v_gene: TRBV7-2
abundance: few
CDR3aa: CASSLYESYGYTF
CDR3nt: TGTGCCAGCAGCTTATACGAGAGCTATGGCTACACCTTC

d_gene: TRBD2
j_gene: TRBJ2-3
v_gene: TRBV11-3
abundance: -
CDR3aa: CASSKGLAGADTQYF
CDR3nt: TGTGCCAGCAGCAAGGGGCTAGCGGGGGCAGATACGCAGTATTTT

d_gene: -
j_gene: TRBJ2-5
v_gene: TRBV27
abundance: -
CDR3aa: CASSESTGETQYF
CDR3nt: TGTGCCAGCAGTGAGTCCACAGGGGAGACCCAGTACTTC

d_gene: -
j_gene: TRBJ2-5
v_gene: TRBV2
abundance: -
CDR3aa: CASSDSLNQETQYF
CDR3nt: TGTGCCAGCAGTGATAGTTTAAACCAAGAGACCCAGTACTTC

d_gene: -
j_gene: TRBJ1-5
v_gene: TRBV6-5
abundance: once
CDR3aa: CASRIGQLNQPQHF
CDR3nt: TGTGCCAGCAGGATCGGACAGCTAAATCAGCCCCAGCATTTT

d_gene: TRBD1
j_gene: TRBJ1-3
v_gene: TRBV2
abundance: -
CDR3aa: CASSRTGSGNTIYF
CDR3nt: TGTGCCAGCAGCCGGACAGGGTCTGGAAACACCATATATTTT

d_gene: TRBD1
j_gene: TRBJ2-5
v_gene: TRBV10-3
abundance: -
CDR3aa: CAISESGTGGPETQYF
CDR3nt: TGTGCCATCAGTGAGTCGGGGACAGGGGGCCCAGAGACCCAGTACTTC

d_gene: TRBD2
j_gene: TRBJ2-5
v_gene: TRBV7-6
abundance: once
CDR3aa: CASSFGSGRAWETQYF
CDR3nt: TGTGCCAGCAGCTTTGGTAGCGGGAGGGCCTGGGAGACCCAGTACTTC

d_gene: -
j_gene: TRBJ1-1
v_gene: TRBV2
abundance: few
CDR3aa: CASSATASRPFF
CDR3nt: TGTGCCAGCAGTGCAACGGCATCTAGGCCTTTCTTT

d_gene: -
j_gene: TRBJ2-7
v_gene: TRBV4-2
abundance: -
CDR3aa: CASSQYLSSYEQYF
CDR3nt: TGTGCCAGCAGCCAATACCTAAGCTCCTACGAGCAGTACTTC

d_gene: -
j_gene: TRBJ1-6
v_gene: TRBV4-1
abundance: few
CDR3aa: CASSQWIGVDSASPLHF
CDR3nt: TGCGCCAGCAGCCAATGGATCGGGGTGGATTCTGCTTCACCCCTCCACTTT

d_gene: -
j_gene: TRBJ2-3
v_gene: TRBV2
abundance: -
CDR3aa: CASSPSIGGGLTDTQYF
CDR3nt: TGTGCCAGCAGCCCCAGCATCGGGGGAGGCCTCACAGATACGCAGTATTTT